Described below is a single T cell receptor (beta chain) sequence and its context. No cognate antigen has been identified for it. No base qualities exist here, and no much larger clone lies one base off it. TCRbeta CDR3 regions were amplified from genomic DNA by means of the immunoSEQ Assay, a bias-controlled multiplex PCR. On the study's bioinformatics: The number of nucleated cells in each sample was estimated by amplification of reference gene primers within the assay. Sequence reads were collapsed and filtered to measure the absolute abundance of every unique TCRbeta CDR3 rearrangement. For each sample, productive Simpson clonality was calculated as the square root of Simpson's diversity index over productive rearrangements. Held by TCRdb, this immuneACCESS table contains in-frame sequences only and omits some clones. Under half of the omission traces to an unresolved V gene where checked; the cause of the rest is unknown. Clone size and the V and J calls come from that table; the DNA yielded D and trimming. The sample table contains tens of thousands of clones; only one count was recorded for 81% of them. Roughly 4.8% of the sample is held by the ten biggest clonotypes.

The data are from a study of blood T cell repertoires in COVID-19 (dated by TCRdb to about 2020). About the study as a whole: Samples covering the acute and convalescent phases of COVID-19 were provided by collaborators in the United States, Italy and Spain. Deeply sampled blood TCRbeta repertoires from subjects exposed to, actively infected with, or recovered from COVID-19 were included in the dataset. Samples were obtained from the ongoing ImmuneRACE study (first 160 participants) and from 1,200 or so subjects provided by 6 global collaborators. Nearly every sample came with metadata listing a de-identified subject ID, COVID-19 status, age in years and sex. The material from the prospective study consisted of cDNA or gDNA derived from T cells, B-cell-depleted T cells, or PBMCs. A freely available public database, intended as a resource for researchers studying the immune response to SARS-CoV-2, is where the repertoires were released. Where available, HLA class I and class II types were taken from metadata supplied by the sample provider and were not determined by assay-based typing. General study outcomes and caveats: The amount of clinical and demographic metadata varied by source and participant and was provided uncurated.

Each collaborating institution followed its own protocols to collect whole blood in K2EDTA tubes. For TCRbeta analysis, collaborators shipped samples in one of three forms: frozen whole blood, isolated PBMCs, or DNA extracted from either of those sample types. This sequence originates from a woman aged 60-70 years with acute or convalescent COVID-19. Source material: peripheral blood.

The CDR3 loop reads CASSLVDTLYEQYF. The nucleotides read TGTGCCAGCAGCTTAGTGGACACTTTATACGAGCAGTACTTC. The chain links TRBV11-2 with TRBJ2-7; the D segment could be TRBD1, given 5 matching bases. CDR1 SGHAT and CDR2 FQNNGV were looked up in the germline V gene. The CDR3 holds 14 amino acids from the cysteine to the phenylalanine. Left in the record is the CDR3 DNA by itself, 42 bases read in frame from the first base. At the junction V is shortened by 1 base and J by 4 bases, with 11 bases in between.